The T cell receptor beta chain under discussion was sequenced for a study of blood T cell repertoires in COVID-19. Study overall: Samples came from the United States, Italy and Spain, spanning acute and convalescent COVID-19. PBMCs, B-cell-depleted T cells, or T cells were the source of the cDNA or gDNA that made up the material.

The Seattle patients, enrolled during active infection, were followed longitudinally. The CDR3 contains 14 residues. Looked up from germline, CDR1 is MNHEY and CDR2 is SVGAGI. Trimming shortened V by 6 bases and J by 0 bases, and 9 bases separated the two germline ends. Study processing details: Estimated nucleated cell counts came from reference gene primer amplification. Sequenced by immunoSEQ multiplex PCR; TCRdb stores in-frame clones only, minus some. The D gene and trimming were derived from the DNA, and the V and J assignments and clone size from that table. The sample yields 80,000 to 100,000 clones, just over 85% seen once.

The receptor's source is a man aged 45 to 65 with COVID-19, enrolled during active disease. Material for sequencing was peripheral blood. V and J are TRBV6-5 and TRBJ1-5, with D possibly matching TRBD1 (5 bases). CDR3: CASSQDNSNQPQHF. The CDR3 nucleotides are TGTGCCAGCAGCCAGGACAATAGCAATCAGCCCCAGCATTTT.